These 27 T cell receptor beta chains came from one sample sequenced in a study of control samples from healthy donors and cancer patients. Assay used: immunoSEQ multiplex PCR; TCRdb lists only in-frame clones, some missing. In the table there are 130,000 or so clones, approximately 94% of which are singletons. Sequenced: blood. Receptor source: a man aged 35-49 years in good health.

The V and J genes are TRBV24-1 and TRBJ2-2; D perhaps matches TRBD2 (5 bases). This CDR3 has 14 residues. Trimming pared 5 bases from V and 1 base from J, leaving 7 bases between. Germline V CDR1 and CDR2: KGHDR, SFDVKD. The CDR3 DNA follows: TGTGCCACCAGTGGAGGGTTGAACACCGGGGAGCTGTTTTTT. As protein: CATSGGLNTGELFF.

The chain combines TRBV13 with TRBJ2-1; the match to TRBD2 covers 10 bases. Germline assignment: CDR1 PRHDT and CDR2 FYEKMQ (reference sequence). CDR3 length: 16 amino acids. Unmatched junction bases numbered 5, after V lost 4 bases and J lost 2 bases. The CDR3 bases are TGTGCCAGCAGCTATCGACTAGCGGGCACCTACAATGAGCAGTTCTTC. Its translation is CASSYRLAGTYNEQFF.

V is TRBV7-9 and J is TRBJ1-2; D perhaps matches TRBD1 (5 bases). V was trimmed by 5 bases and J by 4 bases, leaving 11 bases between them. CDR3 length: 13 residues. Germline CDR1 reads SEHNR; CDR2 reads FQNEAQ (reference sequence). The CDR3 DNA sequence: TGTGCCAGCAGCCGGACAAATAGCTATGGCTACACCTTC. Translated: CASSRTNSYGYTF.

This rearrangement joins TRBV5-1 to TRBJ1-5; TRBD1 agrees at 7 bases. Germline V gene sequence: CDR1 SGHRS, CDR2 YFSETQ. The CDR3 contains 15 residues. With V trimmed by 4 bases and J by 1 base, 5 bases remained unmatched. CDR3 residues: CASSPGQPSNQPQHF. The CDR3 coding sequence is TGCGCCAGCAGCCCGGGACAGCCCAGCAATCAGCCCCAGCATTTT.

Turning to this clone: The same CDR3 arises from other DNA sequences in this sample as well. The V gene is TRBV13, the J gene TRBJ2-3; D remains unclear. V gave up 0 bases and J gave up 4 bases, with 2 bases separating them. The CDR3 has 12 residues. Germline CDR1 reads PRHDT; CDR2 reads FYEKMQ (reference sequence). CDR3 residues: CASSLGADTQYF. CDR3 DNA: TGTGCCAGCAGCTTAGGGGCAGATACGCAGTATTTT.

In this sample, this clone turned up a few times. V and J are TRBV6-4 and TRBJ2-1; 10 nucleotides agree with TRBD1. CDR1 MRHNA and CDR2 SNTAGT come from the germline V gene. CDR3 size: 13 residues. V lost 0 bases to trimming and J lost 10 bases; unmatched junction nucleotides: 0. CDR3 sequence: CASSDSGQGEQFF. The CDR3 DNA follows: TGTGCCAGCAGTGACTCGGGACAGGGGGAGCAGTTCTTC.

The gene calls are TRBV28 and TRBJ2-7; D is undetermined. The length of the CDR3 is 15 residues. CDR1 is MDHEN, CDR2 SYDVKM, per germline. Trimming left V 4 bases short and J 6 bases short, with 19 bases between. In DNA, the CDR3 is TGTGCCAGCAGTTCCGACACCCGGCTCCTAGGCGAGCAGTACTTC. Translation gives CASSSDTRLLGEQYF.

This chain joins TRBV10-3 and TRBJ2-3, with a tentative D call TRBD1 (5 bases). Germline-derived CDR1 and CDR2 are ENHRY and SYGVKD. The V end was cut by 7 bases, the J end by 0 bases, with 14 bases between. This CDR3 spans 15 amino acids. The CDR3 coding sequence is TGTGCCATCACTACCTTAGGGGCTAGCACAGATACGCAGTATTTT. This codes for CAITTLGASTDTQYF.

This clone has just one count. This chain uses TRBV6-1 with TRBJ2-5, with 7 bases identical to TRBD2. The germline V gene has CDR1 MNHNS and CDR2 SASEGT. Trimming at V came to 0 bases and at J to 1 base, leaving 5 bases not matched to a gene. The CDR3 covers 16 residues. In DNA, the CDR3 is TGTGCCAGCAGTGAAGCCCGGGACTACTCCCAAGAGACCCAGTACTTC. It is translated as CASSEARDYSQETQYF.

DNA for the CDR3: TGTGCCAGCAGCGTATTAGATGGGGCGGGGGACTACGAGCAGTACTTC. Its protein is CASSVLDGAGDYEQYF. The chain is built from TRBV7-6 and TRBJ2-7; 7 positions match TRBD2. CDR1 SGHVS and CDR2 FNYEAQ come from the germline V gene. This CDR3 has 16 amino acids. The trim removed 5 bases at V and 3 bases at J, leaving 13 bases unmatched. The full variable domain, rest sourced from reference TRBV7-6 and TRBJ2-7, is GAGVSQSPRYKVTKRGQDVALRCDPISGHVSLYWYRQALGQGPEFLTYFNYEAQQDKSGLPNDRFSAERPEGSISTLTIQRTEQRDSAMYRCASSVLDGAGDYEQYFGPGTRLTVT.

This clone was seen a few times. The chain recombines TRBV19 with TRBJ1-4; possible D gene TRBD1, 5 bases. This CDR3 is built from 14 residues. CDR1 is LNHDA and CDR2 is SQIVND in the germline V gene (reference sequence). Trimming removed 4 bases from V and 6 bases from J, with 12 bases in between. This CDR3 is CASSTGTSDEKLFF. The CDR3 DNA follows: TGTGCCAGTAGTACCGGGACTTCGGATGAAAAACTGTTTTTT.

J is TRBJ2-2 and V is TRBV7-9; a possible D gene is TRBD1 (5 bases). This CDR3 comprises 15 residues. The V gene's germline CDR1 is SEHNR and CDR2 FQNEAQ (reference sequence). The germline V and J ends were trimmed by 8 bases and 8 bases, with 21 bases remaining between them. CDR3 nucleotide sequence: TGTGCCAGCTCCCAACCCGGGCAGGGTTTTGGGGAGCTGTTTTTT. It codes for CASSQPGQGFGELFF.

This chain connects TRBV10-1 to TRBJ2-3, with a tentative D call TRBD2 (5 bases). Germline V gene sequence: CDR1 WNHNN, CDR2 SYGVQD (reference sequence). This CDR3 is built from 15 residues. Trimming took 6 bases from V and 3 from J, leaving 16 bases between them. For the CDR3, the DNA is TGCGCCAGCAGGAGGGATCAGACCGGTACAGATACGCAGTATTTT. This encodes CASRRDQTGTDTQYF.

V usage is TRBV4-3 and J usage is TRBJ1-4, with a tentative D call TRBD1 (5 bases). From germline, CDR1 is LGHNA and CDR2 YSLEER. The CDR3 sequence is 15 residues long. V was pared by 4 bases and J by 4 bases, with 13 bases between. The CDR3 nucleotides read TGCGCCAGCAGCCTCACCAGGGACGATAATGAAAAACTGTTTTTT. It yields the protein CASSLTRDDNEKLFF.

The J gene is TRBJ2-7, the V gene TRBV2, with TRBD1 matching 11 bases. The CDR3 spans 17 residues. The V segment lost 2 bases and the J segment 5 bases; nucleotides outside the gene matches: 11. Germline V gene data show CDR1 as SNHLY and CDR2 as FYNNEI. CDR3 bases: TGTGCCAGCAGTGAAAATCGGCCGGGACAGGGGGACCACGAGCAGTACTTC. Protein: CASSENRPGQGDHEQYF. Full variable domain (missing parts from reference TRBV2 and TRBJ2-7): EPEVTQTPSHQVTQMGQEVILRCVPISNHLYFYWYRQILGQKVEFLVSFYNNEISEKSEIFDDQFSVERPDGSNFTLKIRSTKLEDSAMYFCASSENRPGQGDHEQYFGPGTRLTVT.

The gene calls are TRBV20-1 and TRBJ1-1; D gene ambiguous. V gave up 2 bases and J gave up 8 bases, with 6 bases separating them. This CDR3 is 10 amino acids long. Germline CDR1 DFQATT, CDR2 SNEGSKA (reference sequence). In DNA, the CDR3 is TGCAGTGCTAGATTCGGGGAAGCTTTCTTT. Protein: CSARFGEAFF.

The CDR3 loop reads CSVIRSGNTIYF. The DNA of the CDR3 is TGCAGCGTTATTAGGTCTGGAAACACCATATATTTT. The chain is built from TRBV29-1 and TRBJ1-3; unclear D gene. Germline V gives CDR1 SQVTM, CDR2 ANQGSEA. V was pared by 5 bases and J by 1 base, with 6 bases between. This CDR3 is built from 12 residues.

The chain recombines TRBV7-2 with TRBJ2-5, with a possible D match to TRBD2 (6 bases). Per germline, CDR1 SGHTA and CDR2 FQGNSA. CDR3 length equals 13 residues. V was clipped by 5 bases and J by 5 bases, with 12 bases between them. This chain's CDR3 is CASSRMLAETQYF. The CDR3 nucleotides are TGTGCCAGCAGCCGAATGCTAGCGGAGACCCAGTACTTC.

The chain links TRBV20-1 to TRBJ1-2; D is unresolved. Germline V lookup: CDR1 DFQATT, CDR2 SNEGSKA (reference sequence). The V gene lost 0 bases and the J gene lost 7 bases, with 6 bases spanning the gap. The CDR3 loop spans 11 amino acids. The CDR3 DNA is TGCAGTGCTAGAGAGGGGTTTGGCTACACCTTC. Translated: CSAREGFGYTF.

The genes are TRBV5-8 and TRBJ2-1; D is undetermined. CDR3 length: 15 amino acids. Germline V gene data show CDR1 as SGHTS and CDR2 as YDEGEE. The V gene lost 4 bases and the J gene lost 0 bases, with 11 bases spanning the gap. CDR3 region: CASSHIILSYNEQFF. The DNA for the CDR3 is TGTGCCAGCAGCCATATAATCCTCTCCTACAATGAGCAGTTCTTC.

The CDR3 region is CASSLDGLAGGHTDTQYF. CDR3 in DNA: TGTGCCAGCAGCTTGGATGGGCTAGCGGGGGGCCACACAGATACGCAGTATTTT. The chain uses TRBV5-6 and TRBJ2-3, with 11 positions matching TRBD2. Germline CDR1 is SGHDT and CDR2 is YYEEEE. This CDR3 is built from 18 residues. Losses at the gene ends were 0 bases for V and 2 bases for J; bases not matched to a gene: 8.

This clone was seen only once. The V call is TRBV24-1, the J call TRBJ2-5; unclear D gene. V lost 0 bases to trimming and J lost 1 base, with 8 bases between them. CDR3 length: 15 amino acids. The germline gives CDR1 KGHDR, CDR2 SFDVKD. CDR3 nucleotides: TGTGCCACCAGTGATTTGGGGGAATCCCAAGAGACCCAGTACTTC. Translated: CATSDLGESQETQYF.

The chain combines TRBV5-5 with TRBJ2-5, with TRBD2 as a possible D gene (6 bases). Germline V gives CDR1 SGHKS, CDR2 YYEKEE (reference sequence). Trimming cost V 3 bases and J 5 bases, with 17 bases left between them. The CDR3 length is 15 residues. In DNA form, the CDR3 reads TGTGCCAGCAGCTCGGGGCCCGGGGGTATTGAGACCCAGTACTTC. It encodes CASSSGPGGIETQYF.

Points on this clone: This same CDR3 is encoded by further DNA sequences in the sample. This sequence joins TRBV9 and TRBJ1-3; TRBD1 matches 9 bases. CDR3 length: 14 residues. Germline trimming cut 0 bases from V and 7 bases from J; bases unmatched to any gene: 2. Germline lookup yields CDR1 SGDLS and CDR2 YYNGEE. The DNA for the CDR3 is TGTGCCAGCAGCGTAGGGGGGACAGGGAACACCATATATTTT. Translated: CASSVGGTGNTIYF.

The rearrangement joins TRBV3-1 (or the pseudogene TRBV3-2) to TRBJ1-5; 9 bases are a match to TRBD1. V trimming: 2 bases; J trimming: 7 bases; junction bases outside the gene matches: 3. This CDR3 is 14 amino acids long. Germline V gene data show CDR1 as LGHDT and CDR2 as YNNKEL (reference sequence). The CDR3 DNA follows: TGTGCCAGCAGCCAAACAGGGGGCAGGCAGCCCCAGCATTTT. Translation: CASSQTGGRQPQHF.

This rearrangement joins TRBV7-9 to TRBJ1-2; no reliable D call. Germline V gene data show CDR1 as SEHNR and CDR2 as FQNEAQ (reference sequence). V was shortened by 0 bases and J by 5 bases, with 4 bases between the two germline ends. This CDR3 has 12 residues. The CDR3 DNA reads TGTGCCAGCAGCTTAGCGGGGTATGGCTACACCTTC. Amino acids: CASSLAGYGYTF.

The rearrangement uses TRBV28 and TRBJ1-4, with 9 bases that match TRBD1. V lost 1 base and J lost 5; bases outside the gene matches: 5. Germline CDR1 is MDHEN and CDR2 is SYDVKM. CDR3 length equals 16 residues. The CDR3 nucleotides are TGTGCCAGCAGTTTATTCCGAGGGACAGGGAATGAAAAACTGTTTTTT. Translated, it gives CASSLFRGTGNEKLFF.